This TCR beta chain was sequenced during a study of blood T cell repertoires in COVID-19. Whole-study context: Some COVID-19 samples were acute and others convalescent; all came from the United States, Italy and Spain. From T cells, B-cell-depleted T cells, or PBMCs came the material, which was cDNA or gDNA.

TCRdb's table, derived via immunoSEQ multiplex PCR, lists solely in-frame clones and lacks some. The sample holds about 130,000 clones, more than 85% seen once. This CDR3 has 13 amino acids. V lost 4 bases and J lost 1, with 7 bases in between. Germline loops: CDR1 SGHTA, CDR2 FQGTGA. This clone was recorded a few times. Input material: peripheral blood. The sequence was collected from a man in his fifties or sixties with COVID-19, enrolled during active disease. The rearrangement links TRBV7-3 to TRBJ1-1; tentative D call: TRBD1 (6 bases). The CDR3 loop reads CASSWTANTEAFF. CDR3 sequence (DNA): TGTGCCAGCAGCTGGACAGCGAACACTGAAGCTTTCTTT.